The 30 T cell receptor beta chains below were found in one sample sequenced in a study of technical replicates of blood from several donors. Sequenced by immunoSEQ multiplex PCR; TCRdb stores in-frame clones only, minus some. This sample has approximately 59,000 clones; approximately 83% occur once, and the top ten carry approximately 4.7%. The sample taken for sequencing was PBMCs. All receptors come from a human donor in good health. Some clones in this sample may be carry-over from other donors' samples.

J is TRBJ2-1 and V is TRBV4-1, with D unclear. Trimming left V 0 bases short and J 0 bases short, with 9 bases between. The CDR3 spans 16 residues. The germline V gene has CDR1 MGHRA and CDR2 YSYEKL. The DNA of the CDR3 is TGCGCCAGCAGCCAAGATCGGGTCAGCTCCTACAATGAGCAGTTCTTC. Residues: CASSQDRVSSYNEQFF.

This clone was detected ten times or more. The CDR3 loop is CASSLGQGLTPEKLFF. CDR3 DNA sequence: TGTGCCAGCAGCCTCGGACAGGGACTAACTCCTGAAAAACTGTTTTTT. The chain has TRBV7-9 and TRBJ1-4, with 8 bases that match TRBD1. The ends lost 5 bases at V and 7 bases at J; junction bases unmatched: 12. The CDR3 extends over 16 amino acids. CDR1 and CDR2 from the germline V gene are SEHNR and FQNEAQ (reference sequence).

The J gene is TRBJ1-2, the V gene TRBV19; TRBD1 matches 9 bases. Germline lookup yields CDR1 LNHDA and CDR2 SQIVND (reference sequence). The trim removed 5 bases at V and 0 bases at J, leaving 1 base unmatched. The CDR3 loop spans 14 amino acids. The CDR3, as DNA: TGTGCCAGTAGTCGGGACAGGGCTAACTATGGCTACACCTTC. Protein: CASSRDRANYGYTF.

The table lists this clone with a few counts. The V call is TRBV7-6, the J call TRBJ1-4, with 7 bases matching TRBD1. CDR1 and CDR2 (germline): SGHVS, FNYEAQ. The CDR3 runs to 14 residues. The ends lost 2 bases at V and 6 bases at J; junction bases unmatched: 3. CDR3 loop: CASSLTGEDEKLFF. CDR3 coding DNA: TGTGCCAGCAGCTTAACAGGGGAGGATGAAAAACTGTTTTTT.

The rearrangement uses TRBV4-1 and TRBJ2-3; 8 positions agree with TRBD2. Germline V CDR1 and CDR2: MGHRA, YSYEKL. V shed 3 bases and J 5 bases; nucleotides not matched to a gene: 7. This CDR3 has 15 residues. CDR3 DNA: TGCGCCAGCAGCCAGCTAGCGGGCCAGGGAGATACGCAGTATTTT. Translating it yields CASSQLAGQGDTQYF.

The CDR3 loop reads CASGPWGGRRNEQYF. DNA for the CDR3: TGTGCCAGCGGCCCATGGGGGGGCCGTAGGAACGAGCAGTACTTC. The V gene is TRBV11-2, the J gene TRBJ2-7; D is possibly TRBD2 (7 bases). Between the trimmed V and J ends, which lost 8 bases and 5 bases, there was a span of 22 bases. The CDR3 length is 15 residues. Germline V gene data show CDR1 as SGHAT and CDR2 as FQNNGV.

The chain is built from TRBV30 and TRBJ2-2; no clear D gene. From germline, CDR1 is GTSNPN and CDR2 SVGIG (reference sequence). The CDR3 is 15 amino acids. The ends were cut back, 0 bases at V and 0 bases at J, with 8 bases in the middle. The CDR3 DNA reads TGTGCCTGGAGTGTAATGGGCACGAACACCGGGGAGCTGTTTTTT. The encoded protein is CAWSVMGTNTGELFF.

This clone was picked up a small number of times. The chain recombines TRBV5-1 with TRBJ2-2; TRBD2 matches at 8 bases. Germline CDR1 is SGHRS and CDR2 is YFSETQ. The CDR3 spans 14 residues. J lost 8 bases, V lost 5 bases, and 8 bases had no gene match. The CDR3 is CASRYLSGSGELFF. Here the CDR3 DNA reads TGCGCCAGCAGGTATCTCAGCGGGAGTGGGGAGCTGTTTTTT. The complete variable domain, with remaining parts taken from reference TRBV5-1 and TRBJ2-2, reads KAGVTQTPRYLIKTRGQQVTLSCSPISGHRSVSWYQQTPGQGLQFLFEYFSETQRNKGNFPGRFSGRQFSNSRSEMNVSTLELGDSALYLCASRYLSGSGELFFGEGSRLTVL.

V gene TRBV19 combines with J gene TRBJ1-1, with 8 bases fitting TRBD1. Trimming removed 3 bases from V and 5 bases from J; junction bases left unmatched: 11. CDR3 length: 16 amino acids. Germline lookup yields CDR1 LNHDA and CDR2 SQIVND (reference sequence). The CDR3 region has the DNA TGTGCCAGTAGTATGGGGTCAGGGGGCTTTGGAACTGAAGCTTTCTTT. It translates to CASSMGSGGFGTEAFF.

This chain connects TRBV6-5 to TRBJ1-2; D is ambiguous. Germline V lookup: CDR1 MNHEY, CDR2 SVGAGI. V gave up 2 bases and J gave up 4 bases, with 8 bases separating them. This CDR3 has 13 amino acids. In nucleotides, the CDR3 is TGTGCCAGCAGTTACAACAGTGGCTATGGCTACACCTTC. It encodes CASSYNSGYGYTF.

The chain couples TRBV7-6 to TRBJ1-2, with D possibly being TRBD1 (5 bases). Germline V gives CDR1 SGHVS, CDR2 FNYEAQ. V was shortened by 7 bases and J by 8 bases, with 20 bases between the two germline ends. The CDR3 length is 14 residues. The CDR3 DNA reads TGTGCCAGCATTCCATTCGTCGGGGGTAGAGGCTACACCTTC. The encoded protein is CASIPFVGGRGYTF. The full variable domain, with the rest looked up from reference TRBV7-6 and TRBJ1-2, is GAGVSQSPRYKVTKRGQDVALRCDPISGHVSLYWYRQALGQGPEFLTYFNYEAQQDKSGLPNDRFSAERPEGSISTLTIQRTEQRDSAMYRCASIPFVGGRGYTFGSGTRLTVV.

The V and J genes are TRBV11-3 and TRBJ2-4; the D gene is possibly TRBD1 (5 bases). This CDR3 comprises 14 residues. The V end was cut by 10 bases, the J end by 1 base, with 14 bases between. Per the germline V gene, CDR1 is SGHNT and CDR2 is YENEEA. DNA for the CDR3: TGTGCCACGCTGGTTGGGGCGGCCAAAAACATTCAGTACTTC. Translated: CATLVGAAKNIQYF.

The chain is built from TRBV9 and TRBJ2-1, with 16 positions matching TRBD2. Per germline, CDR1 SGDLS and CDR2 YYNGEE. The J segment lost 8 bases and the V segment lost 3 bases, leaving 2 bases of the junction unmatched. The CDR3 consists of 15 residues. The DNA for the CDR3 is TGTGCCAGCAGCGCCGGGACTAGCGGGGGGGATGAGCAGTTCTTC. As protein: CASSAGTSGGDEQFF. Filled out from reference TRBV9 and TRBJ2-1, the complete variable domain reads DSGVTQTPKHLITATGQRVTLRCSPRSGDLSVYWYQQSLDQGLQFLIQYYNGEERAKGNILERFSAQQFPDLHSELNLSSLELGDSALYFCASSAGTSGGDEQFFGPGTRLTVL.

V gene TRBV7-9 combines with J gene TRBJ2-1; D may be TRBD2 (6 bases). Germline V gene data show CDR1 as SEHNR and CDR2 as FQNEAQ (reference sequence). The CDR3 spans 16 residues. The germline V and J ends were trimmed by 1 base and 0 bases, with 10 bases remaining between them. CDR3 region: CASSLEVGSSYNEQFF. CDR3 nucleotide sequence: TGTGCCAGCAGCTTAGAGGTCGGGAGCTCCTACAATGAGCAGTTCTTC.

The chain has TRBV19 and TRBJ1-4, with D perhaps matching TRBD1 (6 bases). Germline lookup yields CDR1 LNHDA and CDR2 SQIVND (reference sequence). The V gene lost 3 bases and the J gene lost 8 bases, with 13 bases spanning the gap. CDR3 length: 14 residues. The CDR3 is CASSINRDGEKLFF. In nucleotides, the CDR3 is TGTGCCAGTAGTATTAACAGGGACGGGGAAAAACTGTTTTTT.

The chain combines TRBV19 with TRBJ2-2; 12 nucleotides align to TRBD1. This CDR3 comprises 16 residues. Looked up from germline, CDR1 is LNHDA and CDR2 is SQIVND (reference sequence). V was clipped by 4 bases and J by 5 bases; unmatched bases: 5. The CDR3 spells CASSTGTGGYTGELFF. Written as DNA, the CDR3 is TGTGCCAGTAGTACCGGGACAGGGGGCTATACCGGGGAGCTGTTTTTT.

The chain is built from TRBV7-3 and TRBJ1-1; TRBD1 matches at 7 bases. The CDR3 consists of 13 residues. J was trimmed by 4 bases and V by 4 bases; bases with no gene match: 3. Germline CDR1 and CDR2: SGHTA and FQGTGA. The CDR3 is CASSSTGSTEAFF. The CDR3 DNA reads as TGTGCCAGCAGCTCGACAGGGAGCACTGAAGCTTTCTTT.

The V call is TRBV28, the J call TRBJ1-2; D uncertain. CDR1 and CDR2 from the germline V gene are MDHEN and SYDVKM. This CDR3 region has 12 residues. The V gene lost 2 bases and the J gene lost 9 bases, with 10 bases spanning the gap. Written as DNA, the CDR3 is TGTGCCAGCAGTTTACGGGATTCTAGCTACACCTTC. It codes for CASSLRDSSYTF.

The CDR3 is CASSYPEKSTDTQYF. DNA of the CDR3: TGTGCCAGCAGTTACCCTGAGAAGAGCACAGATACGCAGTATTTT. This chain connects TRBV6-6 to TRBJ2-3; D is ambiguous. In germline, CDR1 is MNHNY, CDR2 SVGAGI (reference sequence). The CDR3 contains 15 residues. V was cut by 2 bases and J by 0 bases, with 9 bases left in between.

The genes are TRBV7-3 and TRBJ2-5; 8 bases match TRBD2. V shed 2 bases and J 5 bases; nucleotides not matched to a gene: 10. Germline loops: CDR1 SGHTA, CDR2 FQGTGA. The CDR3 loop spans 16 amino acids. CDR3 DNA sequence: TGTGCCAGCAGCTTATCTCCGGGGGGGGCAGGGGAGACCCAGTACTTC. Its protein product is CASSLSPGGAGETQYF.

The V call is TRBV5-5, the J call TRBJ2-5; 9 bases are shared with TRBD1. Unmatched junction bases numbered 5, after V lost 0 bases and J lost 5 bases. Per the germline V gene, CDR1 is SGHKS and CDR2 is YYEKEE (reference sequence). The CDR3 is 15 residues long. CDR3 nucleotide sequence: TGTGCCAGCAGCTTGGAAGCTGACAGGGGGGAGACCCAGTACTTC. Protein: CASSLEADRGETQYF.

This chain uses TRBV30 with TRBJ2-3, with D uncertain. V lost 2 bases and J 5 bases, leaving 5 bases between the germline ends. The CDR3 has 11 amino acids. The germline CDR1 and CDR2 sequences are GTSNPN and SVGIG (reference sequence). CDR3 protein: CAWSPKDTQYF. The CDR3 coding sequence is TGTGCCTGGAGTCCAAAAGATACGCAGTATTTT.

The J gene is TRBJ2-7, the V gene TRBV7-9; the D gene is possibly TRBD2 (6 bases). Per germline, CDR1 SEHNR and CDR2 FQNEAQ (reference sequence). The CDR3 has 13 residues. V shed 3 bases and J shed 3 bases, with 9 bases lying between them. The CDR3 coding sequence is TGTGCCAGCAGCTTGTATAGCGGCTACGAGCAGTACTTC. Encoded protein: CASSLYSGYEQYF.

In this sample, this clone turned up a few times. This chain connects TRBV6-1 to TRBJ1-6, with D perhaps matching TRBD1 (5 bases). Germline V gene data show CDR1 as MNHNS and CDR2 as SASEGT. CDR3 length: 14 residues. V lost 5 bases and J lost 8, with 13 bases in between. The CDR3 DNA reads as TGTGCCAGCAGTAGAACAGGTTGGGATTCACCCCTCCACTTT. This gives the protein CASSRTGWDSPLHF.

This rearrangement joins TRBV7-9 to TRBJ2-3; TRBD1 matches at 7 bases. Losses at the gene ends were 3 bases for V and 3 bases for J; bases not matched to a gene: 3. Germline assignment: CDR1 SEHNR and CDR2 FQNEAQ (reference sequence). This CDR3 is built from 14 residues. CDR3 sequence reads: CASSFTGATDTQYF. CDR3 bases: TGTGCCAGCAGCTTCACAGGGGCGACAGATACGCAGTATTTT. The variable domain in full, completed from reference TRBV7-9 and TRBJ2-3, reads DTGVSQNPRHKITKRGQNVTFRCDPISEHNRLYWYRQTLGQGPEFLTYFQNEAQLEKSRLLSDRFSAERPKGSFSTLEIQRTEQGDSAMYLCASSFTGATDTQYFGPGTRLTVL.

The chain has TRBV2 and TRBJ1-4; D not resolved. V lost 7 bases to trimming and J lost 8 bases, with 11 bases between them. CDR3 size: 12 residues. Germline loops: CDR1 SNHLY, CDR2 FYNNEI. CDR3 in amino acids: CASNPETEKLFF. In DNA, the CDR3 is TGTGCCAGCAACCCAGAAACAGAAAAACTGTTTTTT. Full variable domain (outside the CDR3, taken from reference TRBV2 and TRBJ1-4): EPEVTQTPSHQVTQMGQEVILRCVPISNHLYFYWYRQILGQKVEFLVSFYNNEISEKSEIFDDQFSVERPDGSNFTLKIRSTKLEDSAMYFCASNPETEKLFFGSGTQLSVL.

The chain couples TRBV5-8 to TRBJ2-2; a weak D match, TRBD2 (5 bases). This CDR3 comprises 12 residues. The germline V gene has CDR1 SGHTS and CDR2 YDEGEE. With 3 bases removed from V and 7 bases from J, the gap between germline ends came to 7 bases. CDR3 loop: CASSWTHGELFF. CDR3 coding DNA: TGTGCCAGCAGCTGGACTCACGGGGAGCTGTTTTTT.

The V and J genes are TRBV12-5 and TRBJ2-7, with a tentative D call TRBD1 (6 bases). Germline V lookup: CDR1 LGHNT, CDR2 FRNRAP. There are 14 residues in the CDR3. Trimming shortened V by 7 bases and J by 3 bases, and 16 bases separated the two germline ends. CDR3 protein: CASAVRGGNYEQYF. In DNA form, the CDR3 reads TGTGCTAGTGCCGTACGAGGGGGTAACTACGAGCAGTACTTC. Combining the CDR3 with reference TRBV12-5 and TRBJ2-7 gives the whole variable domain DARVTQTPRHKVTEMGQEVTMRCQPILGHNTVFWYRQTMMQGLELLAYFRNRAPLDDSGMPKDRFSAEMPDATLATLKIQPSEPRDSAVYFCASAVRGGNYEQYFGPGTRLTVT.

This chain connects TRBV6-5 to TRBJ2-2; no reliable D call. Germline CDR1 and CDR2: MNHEY and SVGAGI. Trimming removed 2 bases at V and 6 bases at J, with 7 bases between. The CDR3 runs to 13 residues. The chain's CDR3 is CASSYALSGELFF. Here the CDR3 DNA reads TGTGCCAGCAGTTACGCGTTATCCGGGGAGCTGTTTTTT.

The V gene is TRBV4-1, the J gene TRBJ2-7, with D maybe TRBD1 (5 bases). Trimming left V 0 bases short and J 2 bases short, with 14 bases between. CDR3 length: 16 amino acids. Germline V gene lookup returns CDR1 MGHRA and CDR2 YSYEKL. CDR3 residues: CASSQDWQGFAYEQYF. DNA of the CDR3: TGCGCCAGCAGCCAAGATTGGCAGGGCTTTGCCTACGAGCAGTACTTC.